Below are 21 T cell receptor beta chains sequenced from a single sample in a study of molecular identifiers for immune sequencing clone quantification. One entry per CDR3 protein results from TCRdb running MiXCR on the PCR reads. The table includes nearly 650,000 distinct CDR3 sequences, less than 30% detected once. Material for sequencing was naive CD8+ T cells from blood, with Jurkat cell RNA spiked in. Subset defined: FACS-sorted CD8+CD4-CCR7+CD45RA+ naive T cells. The source is a human donor in good health. Some libraries in this study had Jurkat cell RNA spiked in.

Note on this clonotype: A much larger clone sits a single nucleotide away, making a read error possible. CDR3 DNA: TGCGGCGTTGAACGCAGGTACCAAGAGACCCAGTACTTC. Translation: CGVERRYQETQYF. The V and J genes are TRBV29-1 and TRBJ2-5; D gene ambiguous. This CDR3 contains 13 residues. CDR1 and CDR2 (germline): SQVTM, ANQGSEA.

A note on this clonotype: Relative to the germline gene, one junction end is altered; a read error may explain this. The genes are TRBV7-8 and TRBJ2-2; D is perhaps TRBD1 or TRBD2 (6 bases each). The length of the CDR3 is 17 residues. From germline, CDR1 is SGHVS and CDR2 FQNEAQ. CDR3 sequence: CASSLVSWGANAGELFF. CDR3 DNA sequence: TGTGCCAGCAGCTTAGTGTCTTGGGGGGCGAACGCCGGGGAGCTGTTTTTT.

The chain is built from TRBV14 and TRBJ1-2, with D unclear. Germline V CDR1 and CDR2: SGHDN, FVKESK. There are 14 residues in the CDR3. The ends were cut back, 2 bases at V and 4 bases at J, with 11 bases in the middle. The CDR3 DNA follows: TGTGCCAGCAGCCAATGGACCGAAATCTATGGCTACACCTTC. Its protein product is CASSQWTEIYGYTF. Together with reference TRBV14 and TRBJ1-2, the CDR3 gives the full variable domain: EAGVTQFPSHSVIEKGQTVTLRCDPISGHDNLYWYRRVMGKEIKFLLHFVKESKQDESGMPNNRFLAERTGGTYSTLKVQPAELEDSGVYFCASSQWTEIYGYTFGSGTRLTVV.

Many counts were recorded for this clonotype. The chain employs TRBV4-3 and TRBJ2-3; TRBD2 matches at 7 bases. This CDR3 contains 15 residues. V was pared by 1 base and J by 2 bases, with 3 bases of the junction left unmatched. Germline lookup yields CDR1 LGHNA and CDR2 YSLEER. CDR3 residues: CASSQGRGSTDTQYF. In DNA, the CDR3 is TGCGCCAGCAGCCAAGGGCGGGGGTCCACAGATACGCAGTATTTT.

The chain recombines TRBV6-5 with TRBJ2-7, with 7 bases identical to TRBD1. Germline V gene sequence: CDR1 MNHEY, CDR2 SVGAGI. The CDR3 has 13 residues. The CDR3 here is CPTSYGTAYGQYF. The CDR3 region has the DNA TGTCCCACCAGTTACGGGACAGCCTACGGCCAGTACTTC.

This clonotype was recorded at least ten times. The chain links TRBV24-1 to TRBJ2-2, with TRBD2 matching 9 bases. Germline V gives CDR1 KGHDR, CDR2 SFDVKD. With V trimmed by 7 bases and J by 2 bases, 4 bases remained unmatched. The CDR3 runs 15 residues. CDR3 amino acids: CATRTGTSNTGELFF. CDR3 coding DNA: TGTGCCACCAGGACCGGGACTAGCAACACCGGGGAGCTGTTTTTT.

CDR3: CASSHRGLSYNEQFF. The DNA of the CDR3 is TGTGCCAGCAGCCACAGGGGGCTCTCCTACAATGAGCAGTTCTTC. This chain uses TRBV6-5 with TRBJ2-1, with 9 bases aligning to TRBD1. The CDR3 spans 15 residues. V lost 6 bases to trimming and J lost 0 bases; unmatched junction nucleotides: 3. CDR1 is MNHEY, CDR2 SVGAGI, per germline.

This clonotype occurred a few times. V gene TRBV9 combines with J gene TRBJ2-2, with 7 bases matching TRBD2. CDR3 length: 16 amino acids. J was trimmed by 1 base and V by 0 bases; bases with no gene match: 3. In germline, CDR1 is SGDLS, CDR2 YYNGEE. The CDR3 DNA is TGTGCCAGCAGCGTAGGCCCTAGCGGGAACACCGGGGAGCTGTTTTTT. Amino acid sequence: CASSVGPSGNTGELFF.

Of note for this clonotype: An end of the junction differs from the germline gene, which may be a read error. V gene TRBV5-3 combines with J gene TRBJ2-7; D assignment may be TRBD1 or TRBD2 (6 bases each). TRBV5-3 is an open reading frame whose function is uncertain. The CDR3 loop spans 15 amino acids. The CDR3 DNA sequence: TGTGCCAGCAGCTTACCTGGGGGGCGCCAGGACGAGCAGTACTTC. This translates into CASSLPGGRQDEQYF.

A word on this clonotype: It is likely a read error, because the conserved phenylalanine at the end of the CDR3 is missing. The genes are TRBV18 and TRBJ1-1, with D uncertain. Germline CDR1 KGHSH, CDR2 LQKENI. The ends were cut back, 1 base at V and 3 bases at J, with 3 bases in the middle. The CDR3 is made up of 12 amino acids. CDR3 sequence (DNA): TGTGCCAGCTCACCACAGGACACTGAAGCTTTCCTT. It specifies CASSPQDTEAFL.

This clonotype showed up many times. The CDR3 reads CASSLASGTSYEQYF. The CDR3 DNA reads as TGTGCCAGCAGCTTAGCAAGCGGCACGTCCTACGAGCAGTACTTC. J is TRBJ2-7 and V is TRBV7-6; weak D call: TRBD2 (5 bases). V gave up 0 bases and J gave up 1 base, with 10 bases separating them. The CDR3 loop spans 15 amino acids. Per germline, CDR1 SGHVS and CDR2 FNYEAQ.

The genes are TRBV10-1 and TRBJ2-3, with TRBD1 matching 7 bases. The CDR3 is made up of 18 amino acids. Germline V gene sequence: CDR1 WNHNN, CDR2 SYGVQD (reference sequence). With V trimmed by 5 bases and J by 5 bases, 19 bases remained unmatched. CDR3 sequence reads: CASSSDRWPGSAGDTQYF. The CDR3 DNA is TGCGCCAGCAGTTCGGACAGGTGGCCAGGGTCGGCAGGAGATACGCAGTATTTT.

Here the CDR3 DNA reads TGCGCCAGCAGCCAAGATTGGGGGGCTAACGAGCAGTACTTC. It codes for CASSQDWGANEQYF. V and J are TRBV4-1 and TRBJ2-7; D tentatively reads TRBD1 or TRBD2 (6 bases each). Germline V gene lookup returns CDR1 MGHRA and CDR2 YSYEKL. Trimming stripped 0 bases from V and 5 bases from J, with 11 bases between. CDR3 size: 14 residues.

In this sample, this clonotype turned up a few times. The chain uses TRBV4-1 and TRBJ2-7, with D possibly being TRBD2 (7 bases). The CDR3 runs 15 residues. V was pared by 2 bases and J by 3 bases, with 14 bases between. Germline V lookup: CDR1 MGHRA, CDR2 YSYEKL. CDR3 in DNA: TGCGCCAGCAGCCAATTTCTGCGGGGGCTCTACGAGCAGTACTTC. Translation gives CASSQFLRGLYEQYF.

Points on this clonotype: This may be a read error: a much more frequent sequence differs by one nucleotide. The chain is built from TRBV12-3 or TRBV12-4 and TRBJ1-1; 7 bases are a match to TRBD1. The CDR3 runs to 12 residues. CDR3 protein: CASSPTGPEASF. CDR3 sequence (DNA): TGTGCCAGCAGTCCGACAGGGCCTGAAGCTTCCTTT.

This clonotype was recorded a few times. V is TRBV2 and J is TRBJ2-1, with a possible D match to TRBD1 (6 bases). Trimming pared 0 bases from V and 4 bases from J, leaving 13 bases between. CDR1 is SNHLY, CDR2 FYNNEI, per germline. The CDR3 loop spans 16 amino acids. The CDR3 is CASSEARQGLYNEQFF. The CDR3 nucleotides are TGTGCCAGCAGTGAAGCACGGCAGGGGTTATACAATGAGCAGTTCTTC.

This chain joins TRBV28 and TRBJ2-7; D is undetermined. Per the germline V gene, CDR1 is MDHEN and CDR2 is SYDVKM. CDR3 size: 15 residues. V shed 2 bases and J shed 0 bases, with 11 bases lying between them. CDR3 region: CASSLMVGHSYEQYF. For the CDR3, the DNA is TGTGCCAGCAGTTTAATGGTGGGTCACTCCTACGAGCAGTACTTC. The full variable domain, rest sourced from reference TRBV28 and TRBJ2-7, is DVKVTQSSRYLVKRTGEKVFLECVQDMDHENMFWYRQDPGLGLRLIYFSYDVKMKEKGDIPEGYSVSREKKERFSLILESASTNQTSMYLCASSLMVGHSYEQYFGPGTRLTVT.

The V and J genes are TRBV20-1 and TRBJ2-1; D remains ambiguous. Germline CDR1 DFQATT, CDR2 SNEGSKA (reference sequence). With 7 bases removed from V and 8 bases from J, the gap between germline ends came to 9 bases. The CDR3 extends over 10 amino acids. CDR3 sequence: CSVTVYEQFF. The CDR3 region has the DNA TGCAGTGTCACGGTCTATGAGCAGTTCTTC.

V is TRBV9 and J is TRBJ2-5; TRBD1 agrees at 11 bases. This CDR3 has 15 amino acids. Germline V gives CDR1 SGDLS, CDR2 YYNGEE. The V gene end was trimmed by 0 bases and the J gene end by 5 bases; junction bases not matched to a gene: 3. The CDR3 coding sequence is TGTGCCAGCAGCGTAGAGGGACAGGGGGGGGAGACCCAGTACTTC. It translates to CASSVEGQGGETQYF. Full variable domain (remainder filled in from reference TRBV9 and TRBJ2-5): DSGVTQTPKHLITATGQRVTLRCSPRSGDLSVYWYQQSLDQGLQFLIQYYNGEERAKGNILERFSAQQFPDLHSELNLSSLELGDSALYFCASSVEGQGGETQYFGPGTRLLVL.

In its sample, this clonotype was seen a few times. The chain combines TRBV13 with TRBJ1-1, with 7 bases that match TRBD1. The CDR3 runs to 15 residues. After removal of 5 bases from V and 3 bases from J, the junction contained 9 bases not matched to a gene. Germline-derived CDR1 and CDR2 are PRHDT and FYEKMQ (reference sequence). CDR3 nucleotides: TGTGCCAGCAGCCCACTTAGACAGGGCCACACTGAAGCTTTCTTT. Amino acid sequence: CASSPLRQGHTEAFF.

This clonotype showed up many times. The rearrangement joins TRBV20-1 to TRBJ2-3; D is unresolved. The germline V gene encodes CDR1 DFQATT and CDR2 SNEGSKA (reference sequence). V lost 4 bases and J lost 0, with 5 bases in between. This CDR3 has 12 amino acids. The CDR3 DNA reads as TGCAGTGCTACTGCTAGCACAGATACGCAGTATTTT. Translation gives CSATASTDTQYF.